This TCR beta chain was identified in a study of blood T cell repertoires in COVID-19. The V end was cut by 3 bases, the J end by 7 bases, with 10 bases between. The CDR3 spans 14 residues. Germline V gives CDR1 KGHSH, CDR2 LQKENI. TCRdb's copy holds only in-frame clones and misses some; the assay was immunoSEQ multiplex PCR. The profile shows 200,000 to 250,000 clones, approximately 84% of them singletons. The TCR originated in a man over 45 with acute or convalescent COVID-19. The chain employs TRBV18 and TRBJ1-6; D is undetermined. The sequencing input was peripheral blood. CDR3: CASSPEVRNSPLHF. The DNA for the CDR3 is TGTGCCAGCTCACCTGAGGTTAGGAATTCACCCCTCCACTTT.